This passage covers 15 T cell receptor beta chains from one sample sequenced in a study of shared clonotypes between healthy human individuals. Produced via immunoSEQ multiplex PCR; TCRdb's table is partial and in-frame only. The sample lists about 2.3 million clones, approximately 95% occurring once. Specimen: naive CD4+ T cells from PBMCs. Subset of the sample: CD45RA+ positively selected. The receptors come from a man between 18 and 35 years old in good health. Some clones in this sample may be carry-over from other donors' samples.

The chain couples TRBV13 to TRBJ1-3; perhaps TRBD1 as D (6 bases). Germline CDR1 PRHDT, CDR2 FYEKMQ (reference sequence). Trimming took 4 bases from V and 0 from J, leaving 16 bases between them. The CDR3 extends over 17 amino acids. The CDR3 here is CASSSTGTYPSGNTIYF. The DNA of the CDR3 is TGTGCCAGCAGCTCAACAGGGACCTACCCCTCTGGAAACACCATATATTTT.

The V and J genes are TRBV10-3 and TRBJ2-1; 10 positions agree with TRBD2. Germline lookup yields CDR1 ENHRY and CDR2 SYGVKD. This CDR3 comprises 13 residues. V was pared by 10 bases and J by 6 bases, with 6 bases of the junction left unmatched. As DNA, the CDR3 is TGTGCCAGTAGAGCGGGAGGGCCCAATGAGCAGTTCTTC. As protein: CASRAGGPNEQFF.

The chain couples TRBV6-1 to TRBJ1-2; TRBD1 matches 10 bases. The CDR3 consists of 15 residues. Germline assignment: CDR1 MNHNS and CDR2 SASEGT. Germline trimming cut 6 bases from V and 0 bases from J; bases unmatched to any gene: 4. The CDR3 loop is CASSPGTGANYGYTF. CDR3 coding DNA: TGTGCCAGCAGCCCCGGGACAGGGGCTAACTATGGCTACACCTTC.

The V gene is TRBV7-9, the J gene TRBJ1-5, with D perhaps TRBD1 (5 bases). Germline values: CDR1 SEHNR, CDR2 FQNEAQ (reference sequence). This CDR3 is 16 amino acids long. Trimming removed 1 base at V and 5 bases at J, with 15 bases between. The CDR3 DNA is TGTGCCAGCAGCTTAGTGGGCCGGAGCAGGGATCAGCCCCAGCATTTT. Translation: CASSLVGRSRDQPQHF.

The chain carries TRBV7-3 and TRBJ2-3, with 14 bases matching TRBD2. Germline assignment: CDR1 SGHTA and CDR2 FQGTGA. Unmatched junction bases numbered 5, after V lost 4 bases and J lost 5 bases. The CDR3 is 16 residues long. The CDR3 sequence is CASSSRLAGGGDTQYF. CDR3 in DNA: TGTGCCAGCAGCTCCAGACTAGCGGGAGGGGGAGATACGCAGTATTTT.

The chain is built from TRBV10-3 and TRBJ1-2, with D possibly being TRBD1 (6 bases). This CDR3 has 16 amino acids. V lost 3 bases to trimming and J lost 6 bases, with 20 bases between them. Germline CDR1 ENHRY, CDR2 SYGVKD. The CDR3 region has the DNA TGTGCCATCAGTGAATTGGTGGGCAGGGGTCGAAATGGCTACACCTTC. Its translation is CAISELVGRGRNGYTF.

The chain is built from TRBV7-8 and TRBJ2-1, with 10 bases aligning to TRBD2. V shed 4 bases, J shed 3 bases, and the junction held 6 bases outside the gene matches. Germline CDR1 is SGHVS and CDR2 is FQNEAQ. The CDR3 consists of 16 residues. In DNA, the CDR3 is TGTGCCAGCAGCTCAACAACTAGCGGGAACTACAATGAGCAGTTCTTC. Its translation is CASSSTTSGNYNEQFF.

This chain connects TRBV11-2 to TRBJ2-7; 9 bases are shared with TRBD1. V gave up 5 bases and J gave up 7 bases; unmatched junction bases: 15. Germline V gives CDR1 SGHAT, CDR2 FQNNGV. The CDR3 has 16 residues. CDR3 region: CASSPNVRTGATEQYF. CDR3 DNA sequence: TGTGCCAGCAGCCCCAACGTCAGGACAGGGGCGACAGAGCAGTACTTC. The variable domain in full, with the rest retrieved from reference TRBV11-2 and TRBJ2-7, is EAGVAQSPRYKIIEKRQSVAFWCNPISGHATLYWYQQILGQGPKLLIQFQNNGVVDDSQLPKDRFSAERLKGVDSTLKIQPAKLEDSAVYLCASSPNVRTGATEQYFGPGTRLTVT.

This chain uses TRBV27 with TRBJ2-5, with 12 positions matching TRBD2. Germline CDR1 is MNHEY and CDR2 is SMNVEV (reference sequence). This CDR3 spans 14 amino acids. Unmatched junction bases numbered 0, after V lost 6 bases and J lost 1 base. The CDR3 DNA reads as TGTGCCAGCAGGGGACTAGCGGGCCAAGAGACCCAGTACTTC. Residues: CASRGLAGQETQYF.

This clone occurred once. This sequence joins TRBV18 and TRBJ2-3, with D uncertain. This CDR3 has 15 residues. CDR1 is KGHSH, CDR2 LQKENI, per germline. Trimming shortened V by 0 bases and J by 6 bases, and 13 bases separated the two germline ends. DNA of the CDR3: TGTGCCAGCTCACCACCTAGCAGAGGCGTGGATACGCAGTATTTT. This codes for CASSPPSRGVDTQYF.

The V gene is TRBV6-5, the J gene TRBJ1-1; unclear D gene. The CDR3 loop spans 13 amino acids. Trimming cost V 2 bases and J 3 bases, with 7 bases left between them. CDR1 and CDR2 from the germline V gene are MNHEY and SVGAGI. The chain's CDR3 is CASSYRVYTEAFF. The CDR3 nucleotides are TGTGCCAGCAGTTACAGGGTTTACACTGAAGCTTTCTTT.

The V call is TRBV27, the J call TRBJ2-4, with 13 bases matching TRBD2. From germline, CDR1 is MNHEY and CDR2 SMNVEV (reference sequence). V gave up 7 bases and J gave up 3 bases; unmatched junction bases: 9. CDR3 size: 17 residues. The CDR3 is CASTSLGTSGNKNIQYF. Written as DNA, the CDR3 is TGTGCCAGCACCTCCCTAGGGACTAGCGGGAACAAAAACATTCAGTACTTC.

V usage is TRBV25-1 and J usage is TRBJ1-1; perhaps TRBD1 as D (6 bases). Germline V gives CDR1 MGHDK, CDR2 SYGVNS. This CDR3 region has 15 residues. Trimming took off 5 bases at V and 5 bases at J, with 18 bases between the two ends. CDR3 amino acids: CASSWGAPAETEAFF. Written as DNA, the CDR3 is TGTGCCAGCAGTTGGGGGGCGCCTGCTGAAACTGAAGCTTTCTTT.

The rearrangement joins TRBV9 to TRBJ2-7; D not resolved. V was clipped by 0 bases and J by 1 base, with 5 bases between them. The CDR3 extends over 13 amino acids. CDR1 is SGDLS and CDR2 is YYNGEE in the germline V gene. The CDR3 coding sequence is TGTGCCAGCAGCGTAGTGCCTTCCTACGAGCAGTACTTC. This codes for CASSVVPSYEQYF.

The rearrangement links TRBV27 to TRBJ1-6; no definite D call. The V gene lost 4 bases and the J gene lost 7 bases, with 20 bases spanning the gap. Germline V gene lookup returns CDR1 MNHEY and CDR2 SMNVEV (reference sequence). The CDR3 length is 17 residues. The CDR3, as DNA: TGTGCCAGCAGTTACGCCCGGAGTGGCGCGGGGAATTCACCCCTCCACTTT. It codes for CASSYARSGAGNSPLHF.